This T cell receptor (beta chain) was recovered during a study of shared T cell receptors in the human thymus (dated by TCRdb to the early 2020s). For context, the study as a whole: The study investigated the way shared, self-reactive T-cell receptor alpha chains are produced in the human thymus.

To note about this clone: There is no known antigen for this receptor. It has no much larger one-base neighbor in the sample; base qualities were not kept.

The library was built by means of the immunoSEQ multiplex PCR assay. In its TCRdb copy, this immuneACCESS table keeps in-frame sequences only and misses some clones. Where compared with another copy, unresolved V genes explain less than half of these, and the others have no known cause. Across this sample there are over 650,000 clones, with 87% seen only once. Of the sample, about 0.0094% is held by the ten largest clones. CDR1 and CDR2 are drawn from the germline V gene: SGHDN, FVKESK. Including the terminal cysteine and phenylalanine, the CDR3 comprises 17 residues. Just CDR3 DNA is preserved here, 51 bases in frame from base 1. V has 3 bases trimmed and J has 4 bases trimmed; junction bases matching no gene number 11. These data were likewise used in another study, on human thymus T cells. The second study reports: In Finland, the donors were immunologically healthy infants who were having open corrective cardiac surgery for congenital heart defects. The thymus tissue came from surgical resects taken out during corrective cardiac surgery. V and J gene segment usage appeared biased in both thymic and peripheral blood repertoires. The related research found that thymic TCR repertoires overlapped highly between unrelated individuals. The study characterized TCR alpha and beta repertoires from roughly 8 infant thymus samples and a few related peripheral blood samples. The cohort included several male and a couple of female infants, with donor ages spanning 7 to 244 days. After being mechanically released from the tissue, thymocytes were kept at -70 degrees C in pellets of about 8.5-34 million cells. Genomic DNA was extracted from frozen cell pellets with a QIAsymphony instrument. Using the immunoSEQ multiplex PCR assay, the TCRB and TCRAD loci were amplified from a standardized quantity of quality-controlled genomic DNA. Amplicons spanned the V(D)J region at a length sufficient to cover the CDR3 and identify V and J genes. Amplicon sequencing was performed on an Illumina platform through the commercial immunoSEQ service. Corrections for primer bias and sequencing errors followed previously described methods, while TCRAD and TCRB definitions were based on the IMGT database. immunoSEQ Analyzer 3.0 and VDJTools were used for repertoire analysis, which covered basic statistics, V/J segment usage, diversity estimates, rarefaction and pairwise overlap. Diversity was estimated with Chao1, ChaoE, Efron-Thisted, Shannon and inverse Simpson indices, and also on datasets down-sampled to the smallest sample. Repertoire overlap was determined by strict matching of CDR3 nucleotide sequence, V gene and J gene, and Jaccard-based multidimensional scaling clustering was applied. On average, thymus samples gave 750,000 to 1,000,000 unique TCRB clonotypes, whereas blood samples gave about 84,000.

The receptor chain draws on TRBV14 and TRBJ2-1; 8 bases in the middle match TRBD2. Sequenced sample: thymocytes. This TCR was sampled from a boy under three years old with a congenital heart defect. Donor details come from another sample of the same person, matched by shared clones. The DNA sequence is TGTGCCAGCAGCCATCGACTAACTAGCGGACGTTACAATGAGCAGTTCTTC. Translated, it reads CASSHRLTSGRYNEQFF.